The source of this T cell receptor beta chain is a study of blood T cells in healthy people across ages. Study results and caveats: More naive CD4+ cells and higher diversity were found in long-lived than in aged donors.

The CDR3 sequence is 13 residues long. Germline V gives CDR1 DFQATT, CDR2 SNEGSKA (reference sequence). About this clonotype: No antigen is known for it.

A second PCR, run for about 7 to 11 cycles, used a sample-barcoded 5' primer plus a J-beta primer mix. TCRdb re-derived calls from the 5' RACE reads in MiXCR, one entry per CDR3 protein. The sample carries about 1,400,000 distinct CDR3 sequences, almost 60% recorded once. About 10 milliliters of peripheral blood were drawn from each donor. The authors extracted at least 5.5 micrograms of total RNA per sample. The chain joins TRBV20-1 to TRBJ2-4; D may be TRBD2 (6 bases). The end of the DNA aligns better with TRBJ2-7, so the J call may be wrong. The receptor comes from a man between 18 and 29 years old in good health. The sequencing input was blood. This chain's CDR3 is CSGGRIGFYEQYF. DNA for the CDR3: TGCAGTGGGGGGAGGATTGGCTTCTACGAGCAGTACTTC.